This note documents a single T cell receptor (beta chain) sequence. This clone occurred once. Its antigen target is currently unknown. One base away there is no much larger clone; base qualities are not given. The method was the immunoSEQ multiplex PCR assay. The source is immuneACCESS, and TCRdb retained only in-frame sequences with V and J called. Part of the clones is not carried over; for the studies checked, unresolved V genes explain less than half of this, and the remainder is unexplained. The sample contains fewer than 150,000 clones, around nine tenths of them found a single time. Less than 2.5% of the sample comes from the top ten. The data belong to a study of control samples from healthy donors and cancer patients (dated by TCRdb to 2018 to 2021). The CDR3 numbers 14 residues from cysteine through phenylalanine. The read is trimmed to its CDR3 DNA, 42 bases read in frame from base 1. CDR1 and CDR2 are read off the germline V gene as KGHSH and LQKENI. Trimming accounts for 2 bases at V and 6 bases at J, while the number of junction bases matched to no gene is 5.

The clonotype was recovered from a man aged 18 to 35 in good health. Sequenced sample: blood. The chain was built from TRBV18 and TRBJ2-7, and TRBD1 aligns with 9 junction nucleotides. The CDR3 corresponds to CASSPGTGLSEQYF. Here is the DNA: TGTGCCAGCTCACCAGGGACAGGGTTATCCGAGCAGTACTTC.